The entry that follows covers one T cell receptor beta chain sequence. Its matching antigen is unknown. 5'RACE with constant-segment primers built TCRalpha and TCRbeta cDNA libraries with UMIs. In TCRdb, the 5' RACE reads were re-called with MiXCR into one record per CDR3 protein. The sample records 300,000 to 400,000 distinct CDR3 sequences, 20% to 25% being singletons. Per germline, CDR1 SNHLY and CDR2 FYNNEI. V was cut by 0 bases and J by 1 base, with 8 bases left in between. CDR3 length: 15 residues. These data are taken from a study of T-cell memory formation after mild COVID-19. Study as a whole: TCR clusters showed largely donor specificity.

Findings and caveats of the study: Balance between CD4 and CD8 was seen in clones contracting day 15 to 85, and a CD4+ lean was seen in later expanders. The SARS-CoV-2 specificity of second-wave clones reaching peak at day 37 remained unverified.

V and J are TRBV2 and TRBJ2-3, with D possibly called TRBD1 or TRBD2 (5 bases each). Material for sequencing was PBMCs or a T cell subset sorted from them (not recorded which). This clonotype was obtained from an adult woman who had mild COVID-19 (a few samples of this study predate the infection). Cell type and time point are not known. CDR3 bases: TGTGCCAGCAGTGAAGCGTTGGGGGGCACAGATACGCAGTATTTT. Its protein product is CASSEALGGTDTQYF.